This T cell receptor beta chain derives from a study of shared clonotypes between healthy human individuals. The CDR3 totals 17 residues. V gave up 0 bases and J gave up 0 bases, with 12 bases separating them. The V gene's germline CDR1 is SGHRS and CDR2 YFSETQ. Data came from immunoSEQ multiplex PCR; TCRdb stores just in-frame clones and leaves some out. The sample gives roughly 2.2 million clones, 93% of which show up once; about 0.41% is in the top ten. This clone was counted a single time. The source of this sequence is a man aged 18 to 29 in good health. Some clones in this sample may be carry-over from other donors' samples. J is TRBJ1-4 and V is TRBV5-1; D is possibly TRBD1 (6 bases). The sample was naive CD4+ T cells from PBMCs. Documented subset: CD45RA+ positively selected. The CDR3 DNA follows: TGCGCCAGCAGCTTGGGTCGGACAGCTGCAACTAATGAAAAACTGTTTTTT. It specifies CASSLGRTAATNEKLFF.